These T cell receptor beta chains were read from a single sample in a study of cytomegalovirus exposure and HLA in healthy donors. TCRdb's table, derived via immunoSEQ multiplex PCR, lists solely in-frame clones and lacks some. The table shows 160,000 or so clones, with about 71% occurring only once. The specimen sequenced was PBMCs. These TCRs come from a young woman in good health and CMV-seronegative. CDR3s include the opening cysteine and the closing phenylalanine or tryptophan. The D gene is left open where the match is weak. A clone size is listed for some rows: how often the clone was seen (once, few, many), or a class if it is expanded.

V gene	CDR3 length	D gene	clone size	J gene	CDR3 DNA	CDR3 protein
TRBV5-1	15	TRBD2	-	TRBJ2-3	TGCGCCAGCACCTTAGCGGGGGGGGGCACAGATACGCAGTATTTT	CASTLAGGGTDTQYF
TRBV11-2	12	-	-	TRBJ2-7	TGTGCCAGCGGCAAACAATACGGGGAGCAGTACTTC	CASGKQYGEQYF
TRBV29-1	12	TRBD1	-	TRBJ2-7	TGCAGCGTAGTGACAGGGCCCTACGAGCAGTACTTC	CSVVTGPYEQYF
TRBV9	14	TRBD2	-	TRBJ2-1	TGTGCCAGCAGCGTAGTCCCGGGGGGGAATGAGCAGTTCTTC	CASSVVPGGNEQFF
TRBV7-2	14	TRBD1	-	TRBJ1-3	TGTGCCAGCAGTGGACAGGATGCCGGAAACACCATATATTTT	CASSGQDAGNTIYF
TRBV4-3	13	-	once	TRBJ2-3	TGCGCCAGCAGCCAAGATTACAGAGATACGCAGTATTTT	CASSQDYRDTQYF
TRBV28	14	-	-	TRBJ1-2	TGTGCCAGCAGTTTTGCAGGCGTAAACTATGGCTACACCTTC	CASSFAGVNYGYTF
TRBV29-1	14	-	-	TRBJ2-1	TGCAGCGTTGTGGCTGGGGGCCCCTACAATGAGCAGTTCTTC	CSVVAGGPYNEQFF
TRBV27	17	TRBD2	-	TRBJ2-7	TGTGCCAGCAGTTTACGGGTTGGGCTGTCCCTGGGGGGGGTGCAGTACTTC	CASSLRVGLSLGGVQYF
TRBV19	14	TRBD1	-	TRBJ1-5	TGTGCCAGTAGTACGACAGGGGATAATCAGCCCCAGCATTTT	CASSTTGDNQPQHF
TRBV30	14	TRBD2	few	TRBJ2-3	TGTGCCTGGAGTGTTAAAGCGGGGGCAGATACGCAGTATTTT	CAWSVKAGADTQYF
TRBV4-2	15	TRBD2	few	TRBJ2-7	TGTGCCAGCAGCCAGTCCCGGACTAGCTCCTACGAGCAGTACTTC	CASSQSRTSSYEQYF
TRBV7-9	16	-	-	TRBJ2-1	TGTGCCAGCAGCTCAAACAGTTTGCGCTCCTACAATGAGCAGTTCTTC	CASSSNSLRSYNEQFF
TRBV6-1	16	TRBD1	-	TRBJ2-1	TGTGCCAGCAGTGACCCCTACAGGGGGTGGTACAATGAGCAGTTCTTC	CASSDPYRGWYNEQFF
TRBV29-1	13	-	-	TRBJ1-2	TGCAGCGCCGAAAGTATGGGCAGATATGGCTACACCTTC	CSAESMGRYGYTF
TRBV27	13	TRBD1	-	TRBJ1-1	TGTGCCAGCAGTTCGGGACAGGGGACTGAAGCTTTCTTT	CASSSGQGTEAFF
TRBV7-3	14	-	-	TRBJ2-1	TGTGCCAGCTCTAGTGGGAGCTCCTACAATGAGCAGTTCTTC	CASSSGSSYNEQFF
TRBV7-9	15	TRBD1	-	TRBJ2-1	TGTGCCAGCAGTCCCCGGACAGGGGACTACAATGAGCAGTTCTTC	CASSPRTGDYNEQFF
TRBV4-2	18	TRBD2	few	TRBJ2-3	TGTGCCAGCAGCCACTCCGGGACTAGCGGAGCTAGCACAGATACGCAGTATTTT	CASSHSGTSGASTDTQYF
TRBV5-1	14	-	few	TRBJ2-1	TGCGCCAGCGGGGTCGACAGCTCCTACAATGAGCAGTTCTTC	CASGVDSSYNEQFF
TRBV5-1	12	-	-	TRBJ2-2	TGCGCCAGCAGCCGGGTGATCGGGGAGCTGTTTTTT	CASSRVIGELFF
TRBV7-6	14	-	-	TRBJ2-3	TGTGCCAGCAGCCGGGACTTAGCTTACGTCACGCAGTATTTT	CASSRDLAYVTQYF
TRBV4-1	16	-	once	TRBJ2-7	TGCGCCAGCAGCCAAGTTAAAGGACATACCTCCTACGAGCAGTACTTC	CASSQVKGHTSYEQYF
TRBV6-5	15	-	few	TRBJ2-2	TGTGCCAGCAGCCGGGACTGGCGAAGCACCGGGGAGCTGTTTTTT	CASSRDWRSTGELFF
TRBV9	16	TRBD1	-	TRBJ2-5	TGTGCCAGCAGCCTAACGGGGACAGGGTCGGAGGAGACCCAGTACTTC	CASSLTGTGSEETQYF
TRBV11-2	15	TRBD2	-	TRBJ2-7	TGTGCCAGCAGTTATCAGGGGGGGACTAGCTTCGAGCAGTACTTC	CASSYQGGTSFEQYF
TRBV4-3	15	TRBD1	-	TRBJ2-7	TGCGCCAGCAGCCAGAAGCCCGGACAGGCGTACGAGCAGTACTTC	CASSQKPGQAYEQYF